Listed here are 12 T cell receptor beta chains from one sample, sequenced in a study of OX40 agonist ivuxolimab in advanced cancers. Sequenced by immunoSEQ multiplex PCR; TCRdb stores in-frame clones only, minus some. The repertoire holds tens of thousands of clones, 65% to 90% seen once, with roughly 0.58% in the top ten. The sample in question was CD4+ or CD8+ T cells sorted from blood, obtained in a trial of the OX40 agonist ivuxolimab. These receptors came from an adult with an advanced solid tumor such as melanoma, head and neck, liver or kidney cancer.

CDR3 in DNA: TGTGCCAGCAGTATTCCTTTGAACACTGAAGCTTTCTTT. Protein: CASSIPLNTEAFF. The chain is built from TRBV28 and TRBJ1-1; D not resolved. CDR3 size: 13 residues. The germline V and J ends were trimmed by 5 bases and 0 bases, with 7 bases remaining between them. Germline values: CDR1 MDHEN, CDR2 SYDVKM. The full variable domain, its missing parts supplied by reference TRBV28 and TRBJ1-1, is DVKVTQSSRYLVKRTGEKVFLECVQDMDHENMFWYRQDPGLGLRLIYFSYDVKMKEKGDIPEGYSVSREKKERFSLILESASTNQTSMYLCASSIPLNTEAFFGQGTRLTVV.

V usage is TRBV5-4 and J usage is TRBJ2-3; TRBD1 aligns across 9 bases. The CDR3 consists of 16 residues. The germline gives CDR1 SGHNT, CDR2 YYREEE (reference sequence). V gave up 0 bases and J gave up 2 bases; unmatched junction bases: 4. CDR3 residues: CASSLAGTGLTDTQYF. As DNA, the CDR3 is TGTGCCAGCAGCTTGGCGGGGACAGGGCTCACAGATACGCAGTATTTT.

The CDR3 DNA sequence: TGCGCCAGCAGCCCAGAGGGGTCCGGGGAGCTGTTTTTT. This codes for CASSPEGSGELFF. The rearrangement links TRBV5-1 to TRBJ2-2; D may match TRBD1 or TRBD2 (5 bases each). The CDR3 consists of 13 residues. V gave up 4 bases and J gave up 6 bases, with 10 bases separating them. Germline loops: CDR1 SGHRS, CDR2 YFSETQ.

V usage is TRBV5-1 and J usage is TRBJ2-7; 11 bases fit TRBD1. Germline assignment: CDR1 SGHRS and CDR2 YFSETQ. The junction had 5 bases not matched to a gene; V was cut back by 4 bases and J by 5 bases. The CDR3 covers 14 residues. The CDR3 nucleotides are TGCGCCAGCAGCACCGGGACAGGGGGAGACGAGCAGTACTTC. Its protein is CASSTGTGGDEQYF.

The chain is built from TRBV29-1 and TRBJ2-5; a possible D gene is TRBD2 (5 bases). Per the germline V gene, CDR1 is SQVTM and CDR2 is ANQGSEA. The CDR3 is made up of 13 amino acids. V dropped 7 bases and J dropped 5 bases, with 17 bases sitting between them. CDR3 nucleotide sequence: TGCAGCGGTGGGCCCGGGGTCCGGGAGACCCAGTACTTC. This encodes CSGGPGVRETQYF.

A few counts support this clone. The chain has TRBV6-4 and TRBJ1-3; D unresolved. Trimming removed 2 bases at V and 2 bases at J, with 4 bases between. The CDR3 contains 13 residues. Germline V gene lookup returns CDR1 MRHNA and CDR2 SNTAGT. The CDR3 region has the DNA TGTGCCAGCAGTGACAGGCCTGGAAACACCATATATTTT. Protein: CASSDRPGNTIYF.

The V call is TRBV29-1, the J call TRBJ2-1, with 9 nucleotides matching TRBD2. From germline, CDR1 is SQVTM and CDR2 ANQGSEA. J lost 7 bases, V lost 5 bases, and 9 bases had no gene match. The CDR3 consists of 14 residues. The CDR3 nucleotides read TGCAGCGTTCCTCTCCTGACTAGCGGAAATGAGCAGTTCTTC. It is translated as CSVPLLTSGNEQFF.

The chain uses TRBV5-1 and TRBJ2-1, with 11 bases matching TRBD2. CDR1 and CDR2 from the germline V gene are SGHRS and YFSETQ. Unmatched junction bases numbered 4, after V lost 4 bases and J lost 4 bases. The CDR3 extends over 15 amino acids. In DNA form, the CDR3 reads TGCGCCAGCAGCAATAGCGGGGGGGATTACAATGAGCAGTTCTTC. This encodes CASSNSGGDYNEQFF.

The rearrangement uses TRBV5-8 and TRBJ1-5; D perhaps matches TRBD1 (6 bases). The CDR3 contains 12 residues. Trimming took 0 bases from V and 13 from J, leaving 11 bases between them. The germline gives CDR1 SGHTS, CDR2 YDEGEE. CDR3 nucleotides: TGTGCCAGCAGCTTGGACACAGGGTGGCAGCATTTT. Its translation: CASSLDTGWQHF.

This chain links TRBV29-1 with TRBJ2-5; 11 bases map to TRBD2. CDR3 length: 16 amino acids. Germline assignment: CDR1 SQVTM and CDR2 ANQGSEA. Unmatched junction bases numbered 10, after V lost 3 bases and J lost 4 bases. CDR3 nucleotides: TGCAGCGTTGAGTCTAGCGGGGGGAGGTCAGGAGAGACCCAGTACTTC. This sequence encodes CSVESSGGRSGETQYF. Full variable domain (rest looked up from reference TRBV29-1 and TRBJ2-5): SAVISQKPSRDICQRGTSLTIQCQVDSQVTMMFWYRQQPGQSLTLIATANQGSEATYESGFVIDKFPISRPNLTFSTLTVSNMSPEDSSIYLCSVESSGGRSGETQYFGPGTRLLVL.

The chain joins TRBV30 to TRBJ1-1, with D perhaps matching TRBD1 (5 bases). The CDR3 contains 13 residues. Germline CDR1 GTSNPN, CDR2 SVGIG (reference sequence). With 2 bases removed from V and 4 bases from J, the gap between germline ends came to 11 bases. The CDR3: CAWSRGAGTEAFF. The DNA of the CDR3 is TGTGCCTGGAGTCGTGGGGCGGGCACTGAAGCTTTCTTT.

V gene TRBV4-3 combines with J gene TRBJ2-3; D possibly uses TRBD1 or TRBD2 (7 bases each). CDR3 length equals 15 residues. Trimming took 4 bases from V and 3 from J, leaving 14 bases between them. Germline CDR1 is LGHNA and CDR2 is YSLEER. The CDR3 here is CASSPQGGRTDTQYF. The CDR3 region has the DNA TGCGCCAGCAGCCCGCAGGGGGGGAGGACAGATACGCAGTATTTT.